This entry concerns a single T cell receptor (beta chain). The antigen it recognizes is unknown. No much larger clonotype is one base removed from it; base qualities were not supplied. At one collaborating source in Seattle, patients were enrolled during active infection and were followed longitudinally through the course of disease. Whole blood was collected in K2EDTA tubes by collaborating institutions according to the institutions' own protocols. Collaborator samples were shipped for TCRbeta analysis as frozen whole blood, isolated PBMCs, or DNA extracted from either sample type. This specimen comes from a study of blood T cell repertoires in COVID-19 (dated by TCRdb to about 2020). Background on the whole study: Samples from collaborators originated in the United States, Italy and Spain and spanned both the acute and convalescent phases of COVID-19. The prospective study material was composed of cDNA or gDNA derived from T cells, B-cell-depleted T cells, or PBMCs. Deeply sampled blood TCRbeta repertoires from subjects exposed to, actively infected with, or recovered from COVID-19 were included in the dataset. The repertoires were made available in a free public database intended to serve as a resource for research on the immune response to SARS-CoV-2. Samples came from the ongoing ImmuneRACE study (first 160 participants) plus 1,254 subjects from 6 global collaborators. The sample metadata nearly always contained a de-identified subject ID, COVID-19 status, age in years and sex. HLA class I and class II types, where available, came from metadata supplied by the sample provider rather than from assay-based typing. Overall study outcomes, separate from this receptor: The amount of clinical and demographic metadata varied by source and participant and was provided uncurated.

TCRbeta CDR3 regions were amplified from genomic DNA using the immunoSEQ Assay, a bias-controlled multiplex PCR. The paper's processing steps were these. Within the assay, amplification of reference gene primers was used to estimate how many nucleated cells each sample contained. Sequence reads were collapsed and filtered to measure the absolute abundance of every unique TCRbeta CDR3 rearrangement. For each sample, productive Simpson clonality was calculated as the square root of Simpson's diversity index over productive rearrangements. As stored in TCRdb, this immuneACCESS dataset retains in-frame rearrangements with V and J assigned. A fraction of the clones does not appear; measured against another copy, unresolved V genes explain less than half of the discrepancy, and the remainder lacks a known reason. The V and J calls and the clone size are those of that table, but D and trimming were determined from the DNA. The sample contains about 220,000 clones, around 85% of them found a single time. More than 2% of the sample is taken by the ten largest.

The V and J ends are trimmed by 6 bases and 6 bases, leaving 20 bases between them. The germline V gene sets CDR1 to KGHSH and CDR2 to LQKENI. The CDR3, cysteine through phenylalanine, is 15 amino acids long. The only DNA kept is the CDR3, 45 bases in frame from the first base. This TCR was recovered from a woman aged 70-85 years with COVID-19, enrolled during active disease. Specimen: peripheral blood. Rearrangement joined TRBV18 to TRBJ1-1; TRBD1 is possibly the D segment (5 matching bases). The nucleotide sequence reads as follows: TGTGCCAGCTCCCCGAGCGGGGGATTGACTTCTGAAGCTTTCTTT. Translation gives CASSPSGGLTSEAFF.